This record looks at one TCR beta chain sequence and its context. Germline assignment: CDR1 SQVTM and CDR2 ANQGSEA. The V and J ends lost 4 bases and 2 bases, in that order; junction bases with no gene match: 5. The length of the CDR3 is 15 residues. Using unique molecular identifiers, the investigators prepared the TCRbeta library. TCRdb re-called the PCR reads with MiXCR, one entry per CDR3 protein. This table has around 600,000 distinct CDR3 sequences, 8% to 11% appearing once. The sample originates from a study of T-cell reconstitution after alpha-beta-depleted transplantation in children. The chain couples TRBV29-1 to TRBJ1-2, with 12 bases that match TRBD1. The starting material was PBMCs from the stem cell graft donor, obtained from the stem cell graft. The receptor was isolated from a human donor who donated a stem cell graft to a child with acute myeloid leukemia. This CDR3 reads CSVAGGTGGNYGYTF. The CDR3 nucleotides are TGCAGCGTTGCCGGGGGGACAGGGGGCAACTATGGCTACACCTTC.